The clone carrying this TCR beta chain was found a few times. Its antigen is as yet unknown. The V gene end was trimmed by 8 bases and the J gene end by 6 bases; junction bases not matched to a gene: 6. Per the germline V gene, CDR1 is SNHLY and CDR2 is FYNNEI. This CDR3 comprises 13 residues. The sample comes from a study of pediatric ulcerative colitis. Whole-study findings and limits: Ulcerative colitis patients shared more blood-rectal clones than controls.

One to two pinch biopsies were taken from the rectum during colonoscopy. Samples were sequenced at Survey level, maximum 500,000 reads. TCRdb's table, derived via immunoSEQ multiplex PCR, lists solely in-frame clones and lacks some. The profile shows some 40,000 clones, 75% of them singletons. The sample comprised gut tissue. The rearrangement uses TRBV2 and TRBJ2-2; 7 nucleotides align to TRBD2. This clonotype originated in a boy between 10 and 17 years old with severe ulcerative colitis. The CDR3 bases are TGTGCCAGCGCCGATCGGGAGGCCGGGGAGCTGTTTTTT. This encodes CASADREAGELFF.